This TCR beta chain was retrieved from a study of blood T cells in healthy people across ages. Study summary: Every two T cells gave about one barcoded beta molecule via template switching.

This clonotype was found a few times. Primers used in a second PCR of roughly 7 to 12 cycles were a sample-barcoded 5' primer and a J-beta primer mix. Through a template-switch adaptor with 12 random nucleotides, each cDNA molecule received a tag. A single record per CDR3 protein comes from TCRdb applying MiXCR to the 5' RACE reads. This repertoire shows some 800,000 distinct CDR3 sequences, around 43% found once; its top ten account for roughly 18%. The ends were cut back, 3 bases at V and 3 bases at J, with 15 bases in the middle. Germline loops: CDR1 MDHEN, CDR2 SYDVKM. The length of the CDR3 is 16 residues.

V and J are TRBV28 and TRBJ2-1; D tentatively reads TRBD1 or TRBD2 (5 bases each). The sequence derives from a man aged 60 to 69 in good health. Sequencing was performed on blood. CDR3 loop: CASSFHVAGSYNEQFF. DNA of the CDR3: TGTGCCAGCAGTTTCCACGTGGCAGGGAGCTACAATGAGCAGTTCTTC.